These 10 T cell receptor beta chains share one sample of origin, sequenced in a study of CD8+ T cells in alopecia areata. As to treatment: oral pan-JAK inhibitor, 5-10 mg twice daily. As the sequencing template, cDNA was produced by extracting RNA and reverse transcribing it. Clones were sequenced by immunoSEQ multiplex PCR, and TCRdb holds only the in-frame ones, with some missing. Of 200,000 to 250,000 clones listed, more than 45% were seen once; the top ten hold 1.6%. The sequences come from CD4+ T cells sorted from blood, collected at week 4, from a patient treated with tofacitinib. The origin of the receptors is a human donor with alopecia areata.

This clone was observed a few times. The chain is built from TRBV2 and TRBJ2-7, with D possibly TRBD2 on 6 matching bases. There are 17 residues in the CDR3. Trimming removed 9 bases from V and 4 bases from J, with 28 bases in between. CDR1 and CDR2 (germline): SNHLY, FYNNEI. CDR3 region: CASKRKGLSETRYEQYF. The CDR3 region has the DNA TGTGCCAGTAAACGTAAAGGACTATCGGAGACCAGATACGAGCAGTACTTC.

A few counts support this clone. V is TRBV12-5 and J is TRBJ2-6; D remains unclear. The CDR3 has 16 amino acids. Germline CDR1 reads LGHNT; CDR2 reads FRNRAP. Trimming removed 0 bases at V and 1 base at J, with 7 bases between. The CDR3 loop reads CASGLVVGSGANVLTF. CDR3 in DNA: TGTGCTAGTGGTTTGGTCGTAGGGTCTGGGGCCAACGTCCTGACTTTC.

The V call is TRBV4-3, the J call TRBJ2-2; D remains unclear. Germline CDR1 is LGHNA and CDR2 is YSLEER. CDR3 length equals 16 residues. With 0 bases removed from V and 0 bases from J, the gap between germline ends came to 8 bases. The chain's CDR3 is CASSQELPSNTGELFF. CDR3 nucleotide sequence: TGCGCCAGCAGCCAAGAGCTTCCATCGAACACCGGGGAGCTGTTTTTT.

V usage is TRBV29-1 and J usage is TRBJ1-2; tentative D call: TRBD1 (5 bases). CDR3 length: 14 residues. The V gene's germline CDR1 is SQVTM and CDR2 ANQGSEA. V dropped 4 bases and J dropped 5 bases, with 17 bases sitting between them. CDR3 nucleotides: TGCAGCGTTGCTGACAGTTGGACGGAATATGGCTACACCTTC. Protein product: CSVADSWTEYGYTF.

This clone came up a few times. The chain joins TRBV11-3 to TRBJ2-4; 10 bases fit TRBD1. Germline CDR1 reads SGHNT; CDR2 reads YENEEA. This CDR3 is 15 amino acids long. The V gene end was trimmed by 3 bases and the J gene end by 9 bases; junction bases not matched to a gene: 8. DNA of the CDR3: TGTGCCAGCAGCTTTAAGGGACAGGGGATGGCCATTCAGTACTTC. Translated, it gives CASSFKGQGMAIQYF.

The rearrangement joins TRBV4-1 to TRBJ2-3; TRBD2 matches 7 bases. This CDR3 has 17 amino acids. In germline, CDR1 is MGHRA, CDR2 YSYEKL. V was clipped by 1 base and J by 0 bases; unmatched bases: 7. Written as DNA, the CDR3 is TGCGCCAGCAGCCAAGTTTATAGCGGGTCGAGCACAGATACGCAGTATTTT. This gives the protein CASSQVYSGSSTDTQYF.

V is TRBV20-1 and J is TRBJ1-1, with D unclear. The V gene lost 1 base and the J gene lost 10 bases, with 10 bases spanning the gap. Germline V lookup: CDR1 DFQATT, CDR2 SNEGSKA (reference sequence). The CDR3 is made up of 11 amino acids. The DNA of the CDR3 is TGCAGTGCTAGAGCGGAGACGAGAGCTTTCTTT. Amino acids: CSARAETRAFF.

The table lists this clone with a few counts. The chain couples TRBV5-4 to TRBJ1-1; D might be TRBD1 (5 bases). Germline CDR1 reads SGHNT; CDR2 reads YYREEE (reference sequence). V lost 4 bases, J lost 3 bases, and 13 bases lay in between. This CDR3 comprises 14 residues. The CDR3 reads CASSGGRGDTEAFF. The CDR3 DNA reads TGTGCCAGCAGCGGGGGACGGGGGGACACTGAAGCTTTCTTT.

CDR3 sequence: CASSLQGLSGYTF. The CDR3 region has the DNA TGTGCCAGCAGTTTGCAGGGACTTTCGGGCTACACCTTC. The chain is built from TRBV27 and TRBJ1-2; tentatively, D is TRBD1 (5 bases). This CDR3 region has 13 residues. Between the trimmed V and J ends, which lost 3 bases and 8 bases, there was a span of 13 bases. The V gene's germline CDR1 is MNHEY and CDR2 SMNVEV (reference sequence).

This chain joins TRBV6-5 and TRBJ1-2; D uncertain. V gave up 9 bases and J gave up 10 bases, with 6 bases separating them. Germline CDR1 is MNHEY and CDR2 is SVGAGI. This CDR3 contains 8 residues. CDR3 nucleotides: TGTGCCAGGGCAGACTACACCTTC. Translating it yields CARADYTF.